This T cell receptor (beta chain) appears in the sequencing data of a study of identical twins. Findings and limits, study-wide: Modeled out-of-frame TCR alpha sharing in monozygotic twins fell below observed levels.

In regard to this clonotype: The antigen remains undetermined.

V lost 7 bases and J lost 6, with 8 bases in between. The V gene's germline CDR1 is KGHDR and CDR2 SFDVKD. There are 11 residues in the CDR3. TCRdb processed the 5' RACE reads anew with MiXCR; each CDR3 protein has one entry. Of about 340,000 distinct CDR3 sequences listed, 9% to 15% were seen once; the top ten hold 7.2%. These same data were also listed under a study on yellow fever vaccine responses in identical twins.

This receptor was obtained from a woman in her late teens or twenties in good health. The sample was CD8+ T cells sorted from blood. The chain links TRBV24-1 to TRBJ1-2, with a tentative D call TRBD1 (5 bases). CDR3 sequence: CATRAGNGYTF. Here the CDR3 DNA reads TGTGCCACCAGGGCAGGGAATGGCTACACCTTC.